A single sample gave rise to the 2 T cell receptor beta chains below, sequenced in a study of T cell changes during pregnancy in multiple sclerosis. The method was immunoSEQ multiplex PCR; TCRdb's version includes in-frame clones alone and lacks a portion of them. Of tens of thousands of clones listed, approximately 90% are singletons. The material was CD4+ T cells from peripheral blood mononuclear cells, obtained after pregnancy. The receptors originated from a female donor with multiple sclerosis, enrolled in a pregnancy study.

This chain links TRBV11-3 with TRBJ2-1, with a weak D call TRBD2 (5 bases). The CDR3 contains 15 residues. Between the trimmed V and J ends, which lost 1 base and 3 bases, there was a span of 10 bases. The V gene's germline CDR1 is SGHNT and CDR2 YENEEA. In DNA, the CDR3 is TGTGCCAGCAGCTTAGCTCAGCGGTTCTACAATGAGCAGTTCTTC. This gives the protein CASSLAQRFYNEQFF.

The chain recombines TRBV9 with TRBJ2-7, with a weak D call TRBD2 (5 bases). CDR1 and CDR2 from the germline V gene are SGDLS and YYNGEE. The CDR3 loop spans 13 amino acids. V lost 2 bases and J 5 bases, leaving 11 bases between the germline ends. CDR3 amino acids: CASSVSPRDEQYF. Written as DNA, the CDR3 is TGTGCCAGCAGCGTTTCGCCGCGGGACGAGCAGTACTTC.